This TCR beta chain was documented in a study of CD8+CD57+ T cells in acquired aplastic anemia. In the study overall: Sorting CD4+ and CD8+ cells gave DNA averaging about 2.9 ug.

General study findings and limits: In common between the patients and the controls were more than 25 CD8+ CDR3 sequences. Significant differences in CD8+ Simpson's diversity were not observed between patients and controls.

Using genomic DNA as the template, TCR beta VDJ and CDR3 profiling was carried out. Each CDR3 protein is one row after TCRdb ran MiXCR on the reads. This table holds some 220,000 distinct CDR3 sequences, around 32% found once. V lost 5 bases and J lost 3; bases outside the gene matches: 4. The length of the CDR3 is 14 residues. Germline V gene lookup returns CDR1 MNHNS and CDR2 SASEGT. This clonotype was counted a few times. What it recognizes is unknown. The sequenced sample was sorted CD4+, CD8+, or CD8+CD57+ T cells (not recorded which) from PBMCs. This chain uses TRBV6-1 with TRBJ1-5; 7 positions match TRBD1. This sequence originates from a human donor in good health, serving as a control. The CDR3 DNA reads TGTGCCAGCAGTCCCGACAGGGACAATCAGCCCCAGCATTTT. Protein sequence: CASSPDRDNQPQHF.